Sequencing of this T cell receptor beta chain was carried out in a study of identical twins. TCRdb analysed the 5' RACE reads with MiXCR anew, one entry per CDR3 protein. Among roughly 770,000 distinct CDR3 sequences listed, 15% to 20% were seen once. This CDR3 region has 14 residues. Germline assignment: CDR1 LNHNV and CDR2 YYDKDF (reference sequence). Trimming left V 5 bases short and J 2 bases short, with 11 bases between. These same data were also listed under a study on T cells expressing NK-cell markers. That paper states: One of the eight sequenced donors was seronegative, whereas the other seven were HCMV-seropositive.

The rearrangement uses TRBV15 and TRBJ2-3; D ambiguous. Sequencing was performed on PBMCs. The sequence was obtained from a woman aged 18-35 years in good health. The CDR3 DNA reads as TGTGCCACCAGCCAGAGATCCATCACAGATACGCAGTATTTT. Protein: CATSQRSITDTQYF.